This is a list of T cell receptor beta chains from one sample in a study of T cells in tuberculosis. Sequencing used immunoSEQ multiplex PCR; TCRdb keeps in-frame clones, though not all of them. Here the sample spans 26,000 or so clones, around 87% being singletons. Sequencing was done on a sample of PBMCs. The receptor source for this set is a donor under 30 with latent tuberculosis or without tuberculosis infection. Both conserved end residues are part of each CDR3. Each record gives: V gene, CDR3 length, D gene, J gene, CDR3 protein, CDR3 DNA. D genes are given only for firm matches.

V: TRBV5-1; length: 19; D: TRBD2; J: TRBJ2-3; CDR3: CASSPALSGENYQRGTQYF; DNA: TGCGCCAGCAGCCCAGCCCTTAGCGGGGAAAATTACCAACGCGGTACGCAGTATTTT
V: TRBV13; length: 13; D: TRBD2; J: TRBJ2-5; CDR3: CASSSGLAETQYF; DNA: TGTGCCAGCAGCTCCGGACTAGCAGAGACCCAGTACTTC
V: TRBV25-1; length: 15; D: TRBD1; J: TRBJ2-2; CDR3: CASRPGQQNTGELFF; DNA: TGTGCCAGCAGACCGGGACAGCAAAACACCGGGGAGCTGTTTTTT
V: TRBV27; length: 13; D: NA; J: TRBJ1-1; CDR3: CASSLSGGVVAFF; DNA: TGTGCCAGCAGTTTATCAGGGGGAGTAGTGGCTTTCTTT
V: TRBV7-2; length: 13; D: NA; J: TRBJ2-5; CDR3: CASSSRVQETQYF; DNA: TGTGCCAGCAGCTCTCGGGTGCAAGAGACCCAGTACTTC
V: TRBV28; length: 16; D: NA; J: TRBJ1-5; CDR3: CASSNEELGGNQPQHF; DNA: TGTGCCAGCAGCAACGAAGAGCTAGGGGGCAATCAGCCCCAGCATTTT
V: TRBV7-2; length: 14; D: TRBD1; J: TRBJ1-2; CDR3: CASSLERGQRGYTF; DNA: TGTGCCAGCAGCTTAGAAAGGGGGCAGAGGGGCTACACCTTC
V: TRBV28; length: 14; D: TRBD2; J: TRBJ2-5; CDR3: CASSYRGRQETQYF; DNA: TGTGCCAGCAGTTACCGCGGGAGGCAAGAGACCCAGTACTTC
V: TRBV19; length: 16; D: NA; J: TRBJ2-1; CDR3: CASSTRLSPDYNEQFF; DNA: TGTGCCAGTAGTACCCGACTATCCCCGGATTACAATGAGCAGTTCTTC
V: TRBV23-1; length: 12; D: NA; J: TRBJ2-5; CDR3: CASSLKGETQYF; DNA: TGCGCCAGCAGTCTTAAGGGGGAGACCCAGTACTTC
V: TRBV15; length: 16; D: TRBD2; J: TRBJ2-3; CDR3: CATSRESGEVTDTQYF; DNA: TGTGCCACCAGCAGAGAGAGCGGGGAGGTCACAGATACGCAGTATTTT
V: TRBV7-9; length: 15; D: NA; J: TRBJ1-2; CDR3: CASSLSLDIDYGYTF; DNA: TGTGCCAGCAGCTTATCCCTGGACATCGACTATGGCTACACCTTC
V: TRBV15; length: 14; D: NA; J: TRBJ2-5; CDR3: CATSVQGAQETQYF; DNA: TGTGCCACCAGCGTACAGGGCGCCCAAGAGACCCAGTACTTC
V: TRBV7-9; length: 16; D: NA; J: TRBJ1-3; CDR3: CASSLGLTGSGNTIYF; DNA: TGTGCCAGCAGCTTAGGACTCACAGGGTCTGGAAACACCATATATTTT
V: TRBV6-5; length: 15; D: TRBD1; J: TRBJ1-6; CDR3: CASSYSGTVNSPLHF; DNA: TGTGCCAGCAGTTACTCGGGGACAGTTAATTCACCCCTCCACTTT
V: TRBV6-5; length: 14; D: TRBD1; J: TRBJ2-7; CDR3: CASSYSRQGYEQYF; DNA: TGTGCCAGCAGTTACTCGAGACAGGGCTACGAGCAGTACTTC